A single sample gave rise to the 9 T cell receptor beta chains below, sequenced in a study of tissue T cells after allogeneic stem cell transplantation. Measured with immunoSEQ multiplex PCR; TCRdb has only the in-frame clones, and not every one. Altogether thousands of clones are present, approximately 34% being singletons, with the ten largest covering more than 3%. Time point reported: mouse harvest day 14 after allogeneic transplant. Tail vein injection delivered 10^7 T-cell-depleted bone marrow cells and 10^6 splenic CD5+ T cells. The sample taken for sequencing was skin. These receptors were taken from a female BALB/c mouse given C57BL/6 T cells with graft-versus-host disease after an allogeneic hematopoietic cell transplant.

This clone appeared a few times. Gene names refer to mouse genes. The CDR3 spells CSSSRGLGGRQNTLYF. The sequenced CDR3 bases are TGCTCCAGCAGTCGGGGACTGGGGGGTCGACAAAACACCTTGTAC. The chain joins TRBV23 to TRBJ2-4; TRBD2, the table's D call, was not compared with the DNA. The observed sequence ends 1 residue before the CDR3 terminus, with the missing tail filled in from the germline J gene. Germline V gives CDR1 KGHTA, CDR2 FQNQQP. This CDR3 is built from 16 residues.

In its sample, this clone was seen a few times. Mouse gene names and germline throughout. The CDR3 is cut off 1 residue early in the read; its end comes from the germline J gene. The chain uses TRBV31 and TRBJ2-5, with 9 nucleotides matching TRBD1. The CDR3 spans 13 residues. Germline lookup yields CDR1 GKSSPN and CDR2 SITVG. The V and J ends lost 3 bases and 5 bases, in that order; junction bases with no gene match: 3. CDR3 sequence: CAWSGTGRDTQYF. The DNA read from the CDR3 is TGTGCCTGGAGCGGGACAGGGCGAGACACCCAGTAC.

Note on this clone: These gene names are mouse names. CDR3 DNA (partial): TGTGCCAGCAGTCTCCACAGGGAATATGCTGAGCAGTTC. The encoded protein is CASSLHREYAEQF. The whole CDR3 region reads CASSLHREYAEQFF. The rearrangement uses TRBV24 and TRBJ2-1; D is perhaps TRBD1 (6 bases). Read data end 1 residue before the CDR3 end; the end is taken from the germline J gene. The CDR3 has 14 amino acids. V gave up 3 bases and J gave up 4 bases, with 10 bases separating them. CDR1 and CDR2 (germline): KGHTA, FRNEEI.

Concerning this clone: Mouse gene names and germline throughout. The read ends 1 residue before the CDR3 terminus; that terminus is restored from the germline J gene. The rearrangement uses TRBV19 and TRBJ1-3, with D uncertain. The V gene lost 1 base and the J gene lost 6 bases, with 5 bases spanning the gap. CDR3 length: 12 amino acids. Germline CDR1 reads FNHDT; CDR2 reads SITEND (reference sequence). The sequenced CDR3 bases are TGTGCCAGCAGTATAAACCCAAATACGCTCTAT. Translated, it gives CASSINPNTLY. The CDR3 in full is CASSINPNTLYF. Variable domain in full (rest from reference TRBV19 and TRBJ1-3): GGIITQTPKFLIGQEGQKLTLKCQQNFNHDTMYWYRQDSGKGLRLIYYSITENDLQKGDLSEGYDASREKKSSFSLTVTSAQKNEMAVFLCASSINPNTLYFGEGSRLIVV.

This clone was observed a handful of times. The genes are named according to mouse. The sequenced fragment ends 1 residue before the CDR3 boundary, so the rest is inferred from the germline J gene. The chain joins TRBV26 to TRBJ2-4; D is tentatively TRBD1 or TRBD2 (6 bases each). This CDR3 has 13 amino acids. With 5 bases removed from V and 2 bases from J, the gap between germline ends came to 8 bases. Germline-derived CDR1 and CDR2 are KGHPV and FQNQEV (reference sequence). The part of the CDR3 DNA that was read is TGTGCCAGCAGTAGGGGGGATCAAAACACCTTGTAC. It is translated as CASSRGDQNTLY. The CDR3 as a whole reads CASSRGDQNTLYF.

Remarks on this clone: All gene names here are mouse names. The read is 1 residue too short to cover the CDR3 end, so that end is filled in from the germline J gene. The chain combines TRBV1 with TRBJ2-5, with a tentative D call TRBD1 (6 bases). Germline values: CDR1 NSQYPW, CDR2 LRSPGD (reference sequence). V was trimmed by 0 bases and J by 6 bases, leaving 10 bases between them. The CDR3 covers 14 residues. CDR3 residues: CTCSADSGVDTQYF. Partial CDR3 DNA: TGCACCTGCAGTGCAGATTCAGGGGTGGACACCCAGTAC.

This clone was counted once. Mouse gene names apply. Sequencing ends 1 residue short of the CDR3 end; the germline J gene provides the rest. This chain joins TRBV31 and TRBJ2-3, with D perhaps being TRBD1 or TRBD2 (6 bases each). Germline CDR1 and CDR2: GKSSPN and SITVG. The CDR3 is made up of 15 amino acids. Trimming removed 1 base at V and 1 base at J, with 12 bases between. Incomplete CDR3 DNA: TGTGCCTGGAGTCAAGGGGGGTTGGGTGCAGAAACGCTGTAT. Encoded protein: CAWSQGGLGAETLY. The entire CDR3 is CAWSQGGLGAETLYF.

This clone has a handful of counts. Gene names denote mouse genes. The missing CDR3 end, 1 residue past where the read stops, is filled in from the germline J gene. Other DNA variants within this sample encode the same CDR3. This chain connects TRBV26 to TRBJ2-7; D ambiguous. CDR1 and CDR2 from the germline V gene are KGHPV and FQNQEV (reference sequence). Trimming removed 2 bases from V and 1 base from J, with 3 bases in between. The CDR3 has 12 residues. The CDR3 DNA, read in part, is TGTGCCAGCAGTCTGACATCCTATGAACAGTAC. Its translation: CASSLTSYEQY. The complete CDR3 reads CASSLTSYEQYF.

In its sample, this clone ranks as medium-sized (0.01 to 0.1%). Mouse germline and gene names are used. The read stops 1 residue short of the end of the CDR3; the missing end is completed from the germline J gene. The rearrangement joins TRBV26 to TRBJ2-1; 7 nucleotides line up with TRBD1. Germline V gives CDR1 KGHPV, CDR2 FQNQEV (reference sequence). CDR3 length: 14 residues. The V and J ends lost 4 bases and 3 bases, in that order; junction bases with no gene match: 3. CDR3 region: CASSHDRVYAEQFF. The DNA read from the CDR3 is TGTGCCAGCAGTCACGACAGGGTCTATGCTGAGCAGTTC.